Listed below are T cell receptor beta chains from one sample, sequenced in a study of technical replicates of blood from several donors. Data came from immunoSEQ multiplex PCR; TCRdb stores just in-frame clones and leaves some out. The sample lists about 91,000 clones; roughly 90% were seen once. What was sequenced was T cells isolated from PBMCs. Source of these receptors: a human donor in good health. The CDR3 runs from the conserved cysteine through the conserved F or W. Each record gives: D gene, V gene, J gene, clone size, CDR3 protein, CDR3 DNA. D genes are given only for firm matches. Clone size appears in some rows only: once, few, many, or a class for an expanded clone.

>NA|TRBV7-2|TRBJ2-1|NA
CASSAHHSNFDEQFF
TGTGCCAGCAGCGCCCATCATAGTAACTTCGATGAGCAGTTCTTC
>NA|TRBV5-1|TRBJ2-3|NA
CASSLESLASTDTQYF
TGCGCCAGCAGCTTGGAAAGTCTAGCCAGCACAGATACGCAGTATTTT
>TRBD2|TRBV18|TRBJ2-2|NA
CATREGVNTGELFF
TGTGCCACCCGGGAGGGCGTAAACACCGGGGAGCTGTTTTTT
>NA|TRBV28|TRBJ1-2|NA
CASSLWQGFGYTF
TGTGCCAGCAGTTTGTGGCAGGGGTTTGGCTACACCTTC
>TRBD2|TRBV30|TRBJ2-5|NA
CAWSVGLAGAGETQYF
TGTGCCTGGAGTGTAGGCCTAGCGGGGGCCGGGGAGACCCAGTACTTC
>NA|TRBV7-2|TRBJ1-4|NA
CASSPPSQKLFF
TGTGCCAGCAGCCCCCCAAGCCAAAAACTGTTTTTT
>NA|TRBV27|TRBJ1-5|once
CASSDTRNQPQHF
TGTGCCAGCAGTGACACCCGCAATCAGCCCCAGCATTTT
>NA|TRBV28|TRBJ2-3|NA
CASSTPDRSSTDTQYF
TGTGCCAGCAGCACCCCCGACAGGTCTAGCACAGATACGCAGTATTTT
>NA|TRBV9|TRBJ2-1|NA
CASSVPSSGNEQFF
TGTGCCAGCAGCGTTCCTAGCTCGGGCAATGAGCAGTTCTTC
>TRBD2|TRBV19|TRBJ2-1|once
CASRDLIAGDSHEQFF
TGTGCCAGTAGGGACTTAATAGCGGGAGATTCCCATGAGCAGTTCTTC
>NA|TRBV6-1|TRBJ1-2|NA
CASSERLTHRGYGYTF
TGTGCCAGCAGTGAACGACTTACCCATCGGGGATATGGCTACACCTTC
>TRBD1|TRBV19|TRBJ1-1|NA
CASSPGQMNTEAFF
TGTGCCAGTAGCCCGGGACAGATGAACACTGAAGCTTTCTTT
>TRBD1|TRBV4-1|TRBJ2-2|NA
CASSQVQGAGELFF
TGCGCCAGCAGCCAAGTACAGGGGGCCGGGGAGCTGTTTTTT
>NA|TRBV7-9|TRBJ2-3|once
CASSPGQFTDTQYF
TGTGCCAGCAGCCCTGGACAGTTCACAGATACGCAGTATTTT
>NA|TRBV7-6|TRBJ2-1|NA
CASSLGLVSYNEQFF
TGTGCCAGCAGCTTAGGACTAGTCTCCTACAATGAGCAGTTCTTC
>NA|TRBV19|TRBJ2-2|NA
CAAGVKNTGELFF
TGTGCCGCGGGTGTGAAGAACACCGGGGAGCTGTTTTTT
>NA|TRBV5-4|TRBJ1-2|NA
CASSSNREPSYGYTF
TGTGCCAGCAGCTCTAACAGGGAACCCAGCTATGGCTACACCTTC
>TRBD2|TRBV19|TRBJ2-2|few
CASELAVLTGELFF
TGTGCTTCAGAACTAGCGGTCCTCACCGGGGAGCTGTTTTTT
>TRBD1|TRBV7-9|TRBJ2-5|NA
CASSLGVDRAETQYF
TGTGCCAGCAGCTTAGGGGTAGACAGGGCAGAGACCCAGTACTTC
>NA|TRBV5-1|TRBJ1-1|once
CASSLALQGGTEAFF
TGCGCCAGCAGCTTGGCCCTCCAGGGTGGCACTGAAGCTTTCTTT
>NA|TRBV6-1|TRBJ2-2|NA
CASQSEARVTGELFF
TGTGCCAGTCAGTCTGAGGCGAGGGTCACCGGGGAGCTGTTTTTT
>TRBD1|TRBV11-2|TRBJ1-2|NA
CASSFDRENYGYTF
TGTGCCAGCAGCTTCGACAGGGAAAACTATGGCTACACCTTC
>TRBD1|TRBV4-1|TRBJ1-4|medium-sized
CASSDTGARDAKEKLFF
TGCGCCAGCAGCGATACAGGGGCCCGGGACGCAAAGGAAAAACTGTTTTTT
>TRBD1|TRBV19|TRBJ2-6|NA
CASRGGQGRILGANVLTF
TGTGCCAGTAGGGGAGGACAGGGTAGAATTTTAGGGGCCAACGTCCTGACTTTC